These T cell receptor beta chains were read from a single sample in a study of blood T cells in healthy people across ages. TCRdb re-called the 5' RACE reads with MiXCR, one entry per CDR3 protein. The sample yields 1.2 million to 1.5 million distinct CDR3 sequences, approximately 60% seen once. Sequenced input: blood. These receptors were collected from a man aged 18-30 years in good health. CDR3s include the opening cysteine and the closing phenylalanine or tryptophan. D genes are given only for firm matches. Size is omitted from some rows. Given values are once, few, many or a class for expanded clones.

d_call j_call v_call clone_size cdr3_nt cdr3_aa
TRBD2 TRBJ2-4 TRBV20-1 once TGCAGTGCTAGGACTAGCGGGAGGGAGTGGCAGTACTTC CSARTSGREWQYF
NA TRBJ1-2 TRBV5-6 NA TGTGCCAGCAGCCTTATGCGGACAGATTACCGCTATGGCTACACCTTC CASSLMRTDYRYGYTF
NA TRBJ2-7 TRBV5-6 many TGTGCCAGCAGCTTTGGAAGGGACGGAGACTACGAGCAGTACTTC CASSFGRDGDYEQYF
TRBD1 TRBJ1-2 TRBV20-1 once TGCAGTGCGCGTGACAGGGGGCTAAATGGCTACACCTTC CSARDRGLNGYTF
NA TRBJ1-1 TRBV7-9 NA TGTGCCAGCAGCTCATCTCTCAGCCAGAACACTGAAGCTTTCTTT CASSSSLSQNTEAFF
TRBD2 TRBJ2-7 TRBV4-3 NA TGCGCCAGCAGCCGAACATGGGATTTAGCGGGGGGGAGACCCGAGCAGTACTTC CASSRTWDLAGGRPEQYF
NA TRBJ2-5 TRBV2 few TGTGCCAGCAGTCTACGGGAGCAGGCAACTCAAGAGACCCAGTACTTC CASSLREQATQETQYF
NA TRBJ1-4 TRBV6-1 NA TGTGCCAGCAGTGCCGCATCGGGTGGGGAAAAACTGTTTTTT CASSAASGGEKLFF
NA TRBJ2-3 TRBV18 NA TGTGCCAGCTCACCACCGGACCGGTCCAGCACAGATACGCAGTATTTT CASSPPDRSSTDTQYF
NA TRBJ2-1 TRBV29-1 NA TGCAGCGTTGGCCGGCGACAAAATAAGGAGCAGTTCTTC CSVGRRQNKEQFF
NA TRBJ2-1 TRBV29-1 NA TGCAGCGCCGACAGGCAACTTTACAATGAGCAGTTCTTC CSADRQLYNEQFF
NA TRBJ2-2 TRBV5-1 NA TGCGCCAACAGCCACGACAGGACTACCGGGGAGCTGTTTTTT CANSHDRTTGELFF
NA TRBJ2-5 TRBV6-2/TRBV6-3 few TGTGCCAGCAGTTTGGGGGCGCCGGAGACCCAGTACTTC CASSLGAPETQYF
NA TRBJ2-5 TRBV27 NA TGTGCCAGCAGTTTAGATTTGAACTCAAAAGAGACCCAGTACTTC CASSLDLNSKETQYF
NA TRBJ1-1 TRBV29-1 NA TGCAGCGTCTTCGACAGCGGAGGAGGGGGCACTGAAGCTTTCTTT CSVFDSGGGGTEAFF
TRBD1 TRBJ2-2 TRBV5-1 NA TGCGCCAGCAGCTTGGGGACAGGGATCACCGGGGAGCTGTTTTTT CASSLGTGITGELFF
TRBD2 TRBJ2-3 TRBV29-1 few TGCAGCGTTGAAAAGGGACTAGCGACAAGCACAGATACGCAGTATTTT CSVEKGLATSTDTQYF
TRBD2 TRBJ2-5 TRBV27 few TGTGCCAGCAGTTTATGGGCTAGCGGGGGACAGACCCAGTACTTC CASSLWASGGQTQYF
TRBD1 TRBJ1-6 TRBV27 NA TGTGCCAGCGGGACAGGGAGCGCCGGATCCTATAATTCACCCCTCCACTTT CASGTGSAGSYNSPLHF
NA TRBJ2-5 TRBV10-3 NA TGTGCCTCATGGGGGGGCGATCAAGAGACCCAGTACTTC CASWGGDQETQYF
NA TRBJ2-5 TRBV5-5 few TGTGCCAGCAGAGCTACAGGGAGGGGGTTGGAAGAGACCCAGTACTTC CASRATGRGLEETQYF
TRBD2 TRBJ2-7 TRBV7-9 NA TGTGCCAGCAGCCCACTAGCGGGGGCCAGGGGCGAGCAGTACTTC CASSPLAGARGEQYF
NA TRBJ2-7 TRBV2 NA TGTGCCAGCAGTGAGGTAGCGCAAAGCTCCTACGAGCAGTACTTC CASSEVAQSSYEQYF
NA TRBJ2-5 TRBV20-1 NA TGCAGTGCCCAACGGTGGGGGATAAAAAAAGACCAAGAGACCCAGTACTTC CSAQRWGIKKDQETQYF
TRBD2 TRBJ2-1 TRBV28 NA TGTGCCAGCAGTTTCTTTCGCGGGAGGTTAAATCAGCAGTTCTTC CASSFFRGRLNQQFF
NA TRBJ1-2 TRBV29-1 NA TGCAGCGCTTCAGAGCCTCGCTTGGGCTACACCTTC CSASEPRLGYTF
NA TRBJ1-1 TRBV4-3 few TGCGCCAGCAGCCAAGACGCTCCTCCGAACACTGAAGCTTTCTTT CASSQDAPPNTEAFF
TRBD1 TRBJ1-2 TRBV4-1 NA TGCGCCAGCAGCCAAGCGGGACAGGCCTATGGCTACACCTTC CASSQAGQAYGYTF
TRBD2 TRBJ2-5 TRBV20-1 NA TGCAGTGCCAAACCCTTAGCGGGAGTACGGGAGACCCAGTACTTC CSAKPLAGVRETQYF
NA TRBJ1-3 TRBV4-2 NA TGTGCCAGCAGCCAAGATTTATCCGGCGGAGTGAGTTCTGGAAACACCATATATTTT CASSQDLSGGVSSGNTIYF
NA TRBJ2-7 TRBV5-5 NA TGTGCCAGCAGAGGGGTTTGGAGCAGCCACGAGCAGTACTTC CASRGVWSSHEQYF
TRBD1 TRBJ1-1 TRBV4-2 NA TGTGCCAGCAGCCAGGAGAACAGGGGCCCTGAAGCTTTCTTT CASSQENRGPEAFF
NA TRBJ2-3 TRBV20-1 once TGCAGTGCTAGGCGGCCCGGGGCCCCTAGCACAGATACGCAGTATTTT CSARRPGAPSTDTQYF
NA TRBJ2-7 TRBV20-1 few TGCAGTGCTAGCCGGGACGCTCACTACGAGCAGTACTTC CSASRDAHYEQYF
NA TRBJ2-7 TRBV27 NA TGTGCCAGCAGTTTATTAAGGTCAGAACCCGGTTACGAGCAGTACTTC CASSLLRSEPGYEQYF
NA TRBJ1-1 TRBV7-9 few TGTGCCAGCAGTGGCCAAAACACTGAAGCTTTCTTT CASSGQNTEAFF
NA TRBJ1-6 TRBV7-2 NA TGTTCCTGCCGGACAGACTATAATTCACCCCTCCACTTT CSCRTDYNSPLHF
TRBD1 TRBJ1-5 TRBV27 NA TGTGCCTGCAGTAGACAGGGGACAAATCAGCCCCAGCATTTT CACSRQGTNQPQHF
NA TRBJ2-7 TRBV9 once TGTGCCAGCAGCGTAGATGCAGGCTCTTCCTACGAGCAGTACTTC CASSVDAGSSYEQYF
NA TRBJ2-5 TRBV10-3 NA TGTGCCATCAGTGTTTTTAGCGTGTCCCAAGAGACCCAGTACTTC CAISVFSVSQETQYF
NA TRBJ2-5 TRBV25-1 NA TGTGCCAGCAGTGAGGGTTTTTACCAAGAGACCCAGTACTTC CASSEGFYQETQYF
NA TRBJ2-7 TRBV6-5 few TGTGCCAGCGTCGGAGGCTACGAGCAGTACTTC CASVGGYEQYF
NA TRBJ1-2 TRBV21-1 few TGTGCCAGCAGTCCGACCTGGGACAGCCTGTGGGGCTACACCTTC CASSPTWDSLWGYTF
NA TRBJ2-7 TRBV29-1 NA TGCAGCGTTGAAGGGGGGGGGACAGCGTCCTACGAGCAGTACTTC CSVEGGGTASYEQYF
NA TRBJ2-7 TRBV29-1 few TGCAGCGTTTGGCCGCAGGGCTCCTACGAGCAGTACTTC CSVWPQGSYEQYF
NA TRBJ2-6 TRBV28 few TGTGCCAGCATCAGAGGGGATTGGGACGTCCTGACTTTC CASIRGDWDVLTF
NA TRBJ2-7 TRBV7-9 NA TGTGCCAGCACTCTAGGGGGGGGTTTCTACGAGCAGTACTTC CASTLGGGFYEQYF
NA TRBJ1-1 TRBV4-3 NA TGCGCCAGCAGCGGAATGGAGACCACTGAAGCTTTCTTT CASSGMETTEAFF
NA TRBJ2-7 TRBV10-2 few TGCGCCAGCAGGACTCAACCCCTGCCCTACGAGCAGTACTTC CASRTQPLPYEQYF
NA TRBJ2-1 TRBV12-5 NA TGTGCTAGTGGTCCCCTTTCGGGGGAAAACTCCTACAATGAGCAGTTCTTC CASGPLSGENSYNEQFF
NA TRBJ2-5 TRBV29-1 NA TGCAGCGTTGTCGGTACTCAGGAAGAGACCCAGTACTTC CSVVGTQEETQYF